A selection of T cell receptor beta chains follows, all from one sample in a study of cytomegalovirus exposure and HLA in healthy donors. TCRdb's copy holds only in-frame clones and misses some; the assay was immunoSEQ multiplex PCR. The sample consists of 100,000 to 150,000 clones, around four fifths of them appearing once. Sequences were obtained from PBMCs. The source is a human donor in good health. CDR3s include the opening cysteine and the closing phenylalanine or tryptophan. The order of the fields is D gene, clone size, V gene, J gene, CDR3 protein, CDR3 DNA. D genes are given only for firm matches. Some rows mark clone size as missing; the rest say once, few, many or name a class of expanded clone.

-	few	TRBV5-1	TRBJ2-2	CASRISSGELFF	TGCGCCAGCAGAATAAGCTCCGGGGAGCTGTTTTTT
TRBD1	-	TRBV2	TRBJ1-2	CASSEKDRLYGYTF	TGTGCCAGCAGTGAAAAGGACAGGCTCTATGGCTACACCTTC
TRBD2	-	TRBV7-6	TRBJ2-7	CASSLGAAGSSYEQYF	TGTGCCAGCAGCTTAGGTGCAGCGGGGAGCTCCTACGAGCAGTACTTC
-	-	TRBV4-1	TRBJ1-5	CASSQEAVTSNQPQHF	TGCGCCAGCAGCCAAGAGGCCGTAACGAGCAATCAGCCCCAGCATTTT
-	-	TRBV9	TRBJ1-4	CASSVAGGQANEKLFF	TGTGCCAGCAGCGTAGCTGGTGGGCAGGCTAATGAAAAACTGTTTTTT
TRBD2	-	TRBV25-1	TRBJ2-3	CASSQSGGLITDTQYF	TGTGCCAGCAGTCAGAGCGGGGGGCTTATCACAGATACGCAGTATTTT
TRBD2	-	TRBV6-6	TRBJ2-1	CASSYGETIRGGQFF	TGTGCCAGCAGTTACGGGGAGACGATCCGGGGGGGACAGTTCTTC
-	-	TRBV19	TRBJ2-1	CASSMDGSSYNEQFF	TGTGCCAGTAGTATGGACGGGAGCTCCTACAATGAGCAGTTCTTC
-	-	TRBV7-3	TRBJ2-1	CASSLSWGDEQFF	TGTGCCAGCAGCTTAAGCTGGGGGGACGAGCAGTTCTTC
TRBD2	-	TRBV9	TRBJ2-2	CASSVWTSGGTGELFF	TGTGCCAGCAGCGTATGGACTAGCGGGGGAACCGGGGAGCTGTTTTTT
-	-	TRBV6-5	TRBJ1-2	CASWAGTSYGYTF	TGTGCCAGTTGGGCAGGGACTTCCTATGGCTACACCTTC
TRBD1	-	TRBV4-2	TRBJ1-6	CASSQEDRGVSPLHF	TGTGCCAGCAGCCAAGAAGACAGGGGAGTATCCCCCCTCCACTTT
TRBD1	-	TRBV18	TRBJ1-5	CASSQEATGGGQPQHF	TGTGCCAGCTCCCAAGAAGCGACAGGGGGTGGTCAGCCCCAGCATTTT
-	-	TRBV28	TRBJ1-5	CASSLSFQPQHF	TGTGCCAGCAGTTTGAGTTTTCAGCCCCAGCATTTT
-	few	TRBV4-1	TRBJ2-7	CASSHGGTYEQYF	TGCGCCAGCAGCCACGGCGGGACCTACGAGCAGTACTTC
-	-	TRBV6-1	TRBJ2-7	CASSIYSRAHEQYF	TGTGCCAGCAGTATCTACAGCAGGGCCCACGAGCAGTACTTC
TRBD1	-	TRBV5-1	TRBJ1-2	CASSNTGTGANYGYTF	TGCGCCAGCAGCAATACAGGGACAGGAGCTAACTATGGCTACACCTTC
TRBD2	-	TRBV10-3	TRBJ2-7	CAARTSGATWGYEQYF	TGTGCCGCTCGGACTAGCGGGGCGACCTGGGGCTACGAGCAGTACTTC
-	-	TRBV5-1	TRBJ2-1	CASSLVSGPVVF	TGTGCCAGCAGCTTGGTCTCAGGTCCAGTTGTCTTC